This T cell receptor beta chain is from a study of T cell responses to AZD1222 COVID-19 vaccine. As to this clone: What it binds is unknown.

The CDR3 has 17 residues. Germline-derived CDR1 and CDR2 are SGHAT and FQNNGV. With 1 base clipped from V and 7 bases from J, the junction kept 13 bases outside the gene matches. Study conclusions and caveats: Once two AZD1222 doses were given, Spike-specific TCR breadth and depth went up.

Using immunoSEQ multiplex PCR, the repertoire was profiled, and TCRdb retains in-frame clones only, with some absent. The sample yields 45,000 to 55,000 clones, more than 60% seen once. This chain uses TRBV11-2 with TRBJ2-7; 10 bases are a match to TRBD2. The specimen comprised peripheral blood, sampled on day 0 of MenACWY control vaccination. This clonotype was obtained from an adult in good health. DNA of the CDR3: TGTGCCAGCAGCTTAGTACTTCCAGCGGGAGGGCCGGGAGAGCAGTACTTC. Residues: CASSLVLPAGGPGEQYF.